This T cell receptor beta chain was sequenced for a study of blood T cell repertoires in COVID-19. V was shortened by 1 base and J by 2 bases, with 12 bases between the two germline ends. The CDR3 is made up of 16 amino acids. Germline V gene sequence: CDR1 SGHTS, CDR2 YDEGEE. Original processing methods: Amplification of reference gene primers was used by the study to estimate nucleated cell counts. Generated by immunoSEQ multiplex PCR, the TCRdb table keeps only in-frame clones and is missing some. From that table come the V and J calls and clone size; the DNA was used to work out D and trimming. In the table there are over 200,000 clones, about 87% of which are singletons. Study members were between roughly 18 and 89 years old and lived in approximately 25 US regions. Cohort allocation depended upon clinical history that participants reported.

Sample: PBMCs or T cells enriched from blood (not recorded which). This sequence joins TRBV5-8 and TRBJ1-4; D is unresolved. The TCR sequence derives from a woman aged 40 to 49 with acute COVID-19. The CDR3 is CASSLLGRGTNEKLFF. The CDR3 DNA sequence: TGTGCCAGCAGCTTGTTGGGGAGAGGGACTAATGAAAAACTGTTTTTT.